The 30 T cell receptor beta chains given below trace back to one sample, sequenced in a study of T cells expressing NK-cell markers. No DNA is given; TCRdb re-called the 5' RACE reads and lists each CDR3 protein once. Its table lists roughly 160,000 distinct CDR3 sequences. Sequencing was performed on blood T cells: a sorted CD56 or NKG2C T cell subset, CD4+ or CD8+ T cells, or bulk PBMC T cells (not recorded which). The receptors here all came from a man aged 18-75 years in good health.

The chain employs TRBV7-2 and TRBJ2-7; absent DNA, TCRdb's TRBD1 call cannot be checked. The CDR3 covers 12 residues. CDR1 and CDR2 (germline): SGHTA, FQGNSA. CDR3 in amino acids: CASSFEGSEQYF.

V usage is TRBV6-1 and J usage is TRBJ1-1. The CDR3 consists of 13 residues. In germline, CDR1 is MNHNS, CDR2 SASEGT. CDR3: CASSGGLRTEVFF.

This chain uses TRBV28 with TRBJ2-3; TCRdb gives TRBD1 as the D gene, but with no DNA this cannot be confirmed. Looked up from germline, CDR1 is MDHEN and CDR2 is SYDVKM. There are 16 residues in the CDR3. CDR3 loop: CASSRDSRATTDTQYF. The variable domain in full, completed from reference TRBV28 and TRBJ2-3, reads DVKVTQSSRYLVKRTGEKVFLECVQDMDHENMFWYRQDPGLGLRLIYFSYDVKMKEKGDIPEGYSVSREKKERFSLILESASTNQTSMYLCASSRDSRATTDTQYFGPGTRLTVL.

This chain connects TRBV19 to TRBJ2-2. The CDR3 is 16 amino acids. CDR1 is LNHDA, CDR2 SQIVND, per germline (reference sequence). The CDR3 reads CASSIDRKEVGGELFF.

V is TRBV7-8 and J is TRBJ2-1. Germline V gene data show CDR1 as SGHVS and CDR2 as FQNEAQ. CDR3 length equals 14 residues. This CDR3 is CASRHLLSSNEQFF. Full variable domain (missing parts from reference TRBV7-8 and TRBJ2-1): GAGVSQSPRYKVAKRGQDVALRCDPISGHVSLFWYQQALGQGPEFLTYFQNEAQLDKSGLPSDRFFAERPEGSVSTLKIQRTQQEDSAVYLCASRHLLSSNEQFFGPGTRLTVL.

The genes are TRBV11-2 and TRBJ2-5. CDR3 length: 12 amino acids. Germline V gene data show CDR1 as SGHAT and CDR2 as FQNNGV. The CDR3 protein is CASSYNMETQYF.

The chain couples TRBV11-2 to TRBJ2-1. Germline V gene sequence: CDR1 SGHAT, CDR2 FQNNGV. CDR3 length: 15 residues. The CDR3 is CASSLPIVADNEQFF.

This rearrangement joins TRBV7-8 to TRBJ2-7; the D gene TCRdb calls, TRBD2, cannot be checked with no DNA. The germline CDR1 and CDR2 sequences are SGHVS and FQNEAQ. The CDR3 length is 14 residues. The CDR3 here is CASSFNSGGYEQYF. The whole variable domain, filled in from reference TRBV7-8 and TRBJ2-7, reads GAGVSQSPRYKVAKRGQDVALRCDPISGHVSLFWYQQALGQGPEFLTYFQNEAQLDKSGLPSDRFFAERPEGSVSTLKIQRTQQEDSAVYLCASSFNSGGYEQYFGPGTRLTVT.

This sequence joins TRBV3-1 and TRBJ2-1; lacking DNA, the TRBD2 call made by TCRdb goes unchecked. The CDR3 is 15 amino acids. Per germline, CDR1 LGHDT and CDR2 YNNKEL (reference sequence). The CDR3 protein is CASSLKGEGYNEQFF.

This chain's CDR3 is CSAEGPFGSYNEQFF. This chain uses TRBV20-1 with TRBJ2-1; TCRdb names TRBD2, which stays unverified in the absence of DNA. The germline gives CDR1 DFQATT, CDR2 SNEGSKA (reference sequence). There are 15 residues in the CDR3.

The genes are TRBV27 and TRBJ2-7. The CDR3 totals 13 residues. Germline V gene data show CDR1 as MNHEY and CDR2 as SMNVEV (reference sequence). CDR3 protein: CASSPSSPLEQYF.

The J gene is TRBJ2-3, the V gene TRBV24-1; the TCRdb call, TRBD1, lacks DNA for checking. CDR3 length: 16 residues. Germline V gene sequence: CDR1 KGHDR, CDR2 SFDVKD. This CDR3 is CATSDAPGQTDGTQYF.

The J gene is TRBJ2-7, the V gene TRBV19. The CDR3 totals 15 residues. The germline gives CDR1 LNHDA, CDR2 SQIVND (reference sequence). The CDR3 spells CASSIVGWQNYEQYF.

This sequence joins TRBV6-2 or TRBV6-3 and TRBJ2-1; TCRdb's D gene call, TRBD1, goes unchecked for lack of DNA. This CDR3 has 16 amino acids. From germline, CDR1 is MNHEY and CDR2 SVGEGT. This CDR3 reads CASSLQEFRVYNEQFF.

V usage is TRBV7-2 and J usage is TRBJ2-7; the TCRdb call, TRBD1, lacks DNA for checking. CDR1 SGHTA and CDR2 FQGNSA come from the germline V gene. The CDR3 contains 15 residues. The CDR3: CASSPGTGQSYEQYF.

The rearrangement uses TRBV4-1 and TRBJ1-1; TCRdb's D gene call, TRBD1, goes unchecked for lack of DNA. Germline CDR1 reads MGHRA; CDR2 reads YSYEKL. CDR3 length: 14 residues. The CDR3: CASSQGPGTPEAFF.

The J gene is TRBJ2-2, the V gene TRBV5-4. Germline V gene sequence: CDR1 SGHNT, CDR2 YYREEE (reference sequence). The CDR3 is 16 residues long. CDR3: CASSLARLAGTGELFF. The full variable domain, its missing parts supplied by reference TRBV5-4 and TRBJ2-2, is ETGVTQSPTHLIKTRGQQVTLRCSSQSGHNTVSWYQQALGQGPQFIFQYYREEENGRGNFPPRFSGLQFPNYSSELNVNALELDDSALYLCASSLARLAGTGELFFGEGSRLTVL.

V gene TRBV5-1 combines with J gene TRBJ2-7. The CDR3 length is 14 residues. From germline, CDR1 is SGHRS and CDR2 YFSETQ. The CDR3 sequence: CASSLLTTTYEQYF.

V and J are TRBV10-3 and TRBJ2-7; TCRdb selects TRBD2, and the lack of DNA leaves this call unchecked. This CDR3 contains 16 residues. The germline CDR1 and CDR2 sequences are ENHRY and SYGVKD. CDR3 region: CATRGTSGRSSYEQYF.

The rearrangement joins TRBV6-1 to TRBJ1-5; TCRdb selects TRBD1, and the lack of DNA leaves this call unchecked. This CDR3 has 14 residues. Germline V gives CDR1 MNHNS, CDR2 SASEGT. CDR3 sequence reads: CASSTSGSNQPQHF.

The chain has TRBV29-1 and TRBJ1-2; TCRdb proposes TRBD1, but this gene call is untestable without DNA. CDR1 is SQVTM, CDR2 ANQGSEA, per germline. CDR3 length equals 14 residues. CDR3 region: CSVEPGLRSGGYTF.

The chain links TRBV5-6 to TRBJ2-5; TCRdb designates TRBD1, a call that cannot be tested without DNA. This CDR3 has 14 residues. Germline V gene data show CDR1 as SGHDT and CDR2 as YYEEEE. CDR3 region: CASSLLPGVETQYF.

This chain connects TRBV6-1 to TRBJ2-3; as DNA is missing, the TRBD2 call by TCRdb cannot be tested. The CDR3 runs to 14 residues. Germline CDR1 MNHNS, CDR2 SASEGT. This chain's CDR3 is CASRGRGAGDTQYF.

V is TRBV3-1 and J is TRBJ1-4. Germline CDR1 LGHDT, CDR2 YNNKEL (reference sequence). The CDR3 contains 19 residues. Here the CDR3 reads CASSHSALRHGGTNEKLFF.

The chain uses TRBV11-2 and TRBJ2-7; TCRdb outputs TRBD1, but without DNA this stays unchecked. CDR1 and CDR2 (germline): SGHAT, FQNNGV. This CDR3 has 17 residues. The CDR3 is CASSLVMRGQGAYEQYF.

V usage is TRBV7-9 and J usage is TRBJ2-7; TCRdb outputs TRBD2, but without DNA this stays unchecked. The germline V gene has CDR1 SEHNR and CDR2 FQNEAQ (reference sequence). The CDR3 consists of 16 residues. The CDR3 loop is CASSQVTSGTTYEQYF.

The chain uses TRBV20-1 and TRBJ1-5; TCRdb proposes TRBD1, but this gene call is untestable without DNA. The CDR3 has 14 residues. CDR1 is DFQATT, CDR2 SNEGSKA, per germline (reference sequence). CDR3 protein: CSARDPGFYQPQHF.

The J gene is TRBJ2-2, the V gene TRBV15; lacking DNA, the TRBD2 call made by TCRdb goes unchecked. Germline V gives CDR1 LNHNV, CDR2 YYDKDF (reference sequence). The CDR3 contains 15 residues. CDR3 protein: CATKKAGENTGELFF.

The rearrangement links TRBV5-1 to TRBJ1-2; TCRdb's D call of TRBD1 is untestable without DNA. This CDR3 has 16 amino acids. The V gene's germline CDR1 is SGHRS and CDR2 YFSETQ. The CDR3 loop reads CASSWTPELANYGYTF.

V usage is TRBV7-8 and J usage is TRBJ2-7; TCRdb indicates TRBD1, and absent DNA this call remains unverified. The CDR3 is made up of 16 amino acids. Germline V gene data show CDR1 as SGHVS and CDR2 as FQNEAQ. CDR3 amino acids: CASSPPLGISSYEQYF.